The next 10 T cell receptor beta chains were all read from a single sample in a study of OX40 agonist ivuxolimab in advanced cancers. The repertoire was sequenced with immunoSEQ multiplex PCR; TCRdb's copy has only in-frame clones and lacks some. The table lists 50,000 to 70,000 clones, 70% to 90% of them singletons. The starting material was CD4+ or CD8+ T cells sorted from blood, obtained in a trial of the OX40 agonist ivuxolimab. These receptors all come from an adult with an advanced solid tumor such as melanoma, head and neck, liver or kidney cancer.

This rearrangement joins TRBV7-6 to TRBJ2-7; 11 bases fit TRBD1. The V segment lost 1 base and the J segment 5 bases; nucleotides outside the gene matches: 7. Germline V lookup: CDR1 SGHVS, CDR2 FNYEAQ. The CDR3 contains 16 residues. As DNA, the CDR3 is TGTGCCAGCAGCTTAGTGGGGGGACAGGGGGAGAACGAGCAGTACTTC. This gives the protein CASSLVGGQGENEQYF.

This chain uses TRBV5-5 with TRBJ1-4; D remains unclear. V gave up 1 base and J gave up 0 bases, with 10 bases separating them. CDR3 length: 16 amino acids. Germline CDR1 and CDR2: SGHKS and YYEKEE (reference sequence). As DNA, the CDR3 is TGTGCCAGCAGCTTGTTGTCTGCAGCAACTAATGAAAAACTGTTTTTT. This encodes CASSLLSAATNEKLFF.

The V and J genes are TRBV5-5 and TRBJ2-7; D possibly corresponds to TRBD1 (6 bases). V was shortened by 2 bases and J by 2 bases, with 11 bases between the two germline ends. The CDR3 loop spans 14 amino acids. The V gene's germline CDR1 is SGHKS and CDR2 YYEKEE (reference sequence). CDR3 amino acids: CASSFNRATYEQYF. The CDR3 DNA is TGTGCCAGCAGCTTTAACAGGGCCACCTACGAGCAGTACTTC.

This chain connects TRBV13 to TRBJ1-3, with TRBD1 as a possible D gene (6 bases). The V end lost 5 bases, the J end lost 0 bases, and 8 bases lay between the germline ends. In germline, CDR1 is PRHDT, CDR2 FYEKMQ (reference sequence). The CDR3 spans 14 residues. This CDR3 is CASSPRGSGNTIYF. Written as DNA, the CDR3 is TGTGCCAGCAGCCCCAGGGGCTCTGGAAACACCATATATTTT. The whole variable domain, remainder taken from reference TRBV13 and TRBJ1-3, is AAGVIQSPRHLIKEKRETATLKCYPIPRHDTVYWYQQGPGQDPQFLISFYEKMQSDKGSIPDRFSAQQFSDYHSELNMSSLELGDSALYFCASSPRGSGNTIYFGEGSWLTVV.

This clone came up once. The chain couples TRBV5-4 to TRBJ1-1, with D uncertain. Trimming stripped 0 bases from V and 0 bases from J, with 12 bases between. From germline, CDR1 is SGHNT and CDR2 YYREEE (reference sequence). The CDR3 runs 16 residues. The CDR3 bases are TGTGCCAGCAGCTTGGCCCTGGATACGATGAACACTGAAGCTTTCTTT. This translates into CASSLALDTMNTEAFF.

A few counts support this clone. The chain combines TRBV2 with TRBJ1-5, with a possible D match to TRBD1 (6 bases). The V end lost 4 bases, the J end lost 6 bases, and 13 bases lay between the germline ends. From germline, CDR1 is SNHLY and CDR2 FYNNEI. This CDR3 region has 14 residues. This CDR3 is CASSVGGGIQPQHF. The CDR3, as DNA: TGTGCCAGCAGTGTAGGAGGGGGTATTCAGCCCCAGCATTTT.

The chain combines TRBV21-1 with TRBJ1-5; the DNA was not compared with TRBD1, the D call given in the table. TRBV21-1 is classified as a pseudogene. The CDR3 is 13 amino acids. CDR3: CASTLGAGQPQHF. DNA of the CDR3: TGTGCCAGCACCCTAGGGGCTGGTCAGCCCCAGCATTTT.

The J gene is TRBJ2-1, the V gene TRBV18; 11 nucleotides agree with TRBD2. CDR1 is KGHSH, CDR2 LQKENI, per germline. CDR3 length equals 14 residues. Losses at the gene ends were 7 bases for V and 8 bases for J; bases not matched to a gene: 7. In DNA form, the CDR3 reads TGTGCCAGCTTAGAGACTAGCGGGAACCATGAGCAGTTCTTC. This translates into CASLETSGNHEQFF.

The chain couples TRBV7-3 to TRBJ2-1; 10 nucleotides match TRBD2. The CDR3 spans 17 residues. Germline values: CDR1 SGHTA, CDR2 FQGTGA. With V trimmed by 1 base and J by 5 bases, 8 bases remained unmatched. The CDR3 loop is CASSLRSSGSPDNEQFF. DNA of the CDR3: TGTGCCAGCAGCTTAAGGTCTAGCGGGAGTCCTGACAATGAGCAGTTCTTC. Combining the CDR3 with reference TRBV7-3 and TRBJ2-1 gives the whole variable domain GAGVSQTPSNKVTEKGKYVELRCDPISGHTALYWYRQSLGQGPEFLIYFQGTGAADDSGLPNDRFFAVRPEGSVSTLKIQRTERGDSAVYLCASSLRSSGSPDNEQFFGPGTRLTVL.

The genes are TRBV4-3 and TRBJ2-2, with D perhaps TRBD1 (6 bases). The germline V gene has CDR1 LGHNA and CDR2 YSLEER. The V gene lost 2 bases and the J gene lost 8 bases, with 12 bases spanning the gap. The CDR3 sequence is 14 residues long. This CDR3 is CASSQNEGVGELFF. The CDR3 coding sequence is TGCGCCAGCAGCCAAAACGAGGGGGTAGGGGAGCTGTTTTTT.